The 9 T cell receptor beta chains below all came from one sample that was sequenced in a study of T cell repertoires in cytomegalovirus infection. TCRdb ran MiXCR on the reads and lists one entry per CDR3 protein. The table includes 480,000 or so distinct CDR3 sequences, 11% detected once. Sequencing was carried out using PBMCs. These receptors were taken from a human donor in good health (CMV status not recorded). Some clones in this sample may be carry-over from other donors' samples.

The CDR3 coding sequence is TGCAGTGCTACGGGAGCGGGGGGGCGAAGTGAGCAGTTCTTC. It is translated as CSATGAGGRSEQFF. J is TRBJ2-1 and V is TRBV20-1; 10 nucleotides align to TRBD2. The J segment lost 9 bases and the V segment lost 4 bases, leaving 9 bases of the junction unmatched. From germline, CDR1 is DFQATT and CDR2 SNEGSKA (reference sequence). CDR3 length equals 14 residues.

This clonotype showed up just a few times. This chain links TRBV7-3 with TRBJ2-7, with D possibly matching TRBD2 (6 bases). Trimming removed 1 base at V and 5 bases at J, with 9 bases between. The CDR3 extends over 13 amino acids. The V gene's germline CDR1 is SGHTA and CDR2 FQGTGA. CDR3 nucleotides: TGTGCCAGCAGCTTAAGTTGGGGGGACGAGCAGTACTTC. It codes for CASSLSWGDEQYF. The whole variable domain, filled in from reference TRBV7-3 and TRBJ2-7, reads GAGVSQTPSNKVTEKGKYVELRCDPISGHTALYWYRQSLGQGPEFLIYFQGTGAADDSGLPNDRFFAVRPEGSVSTLKIQRTERGDSAVYLCASSLSWGDEQYFGPGTRLTVT.

This clonotype turned up a few times. This chain joins TRBV12-3 or TRBV12-4 and TRBJ1-6, with 7 bases matching TRBD1. This CDR3 contains 16 residues. With 8 bases clipped from V and 4 bases from J, the junction kept 11 bases outside the gene matches. CDR3 DNA: TGTGCCAGCCTTCGGGCGAGACAGGGATATAATTCACCCCTCCACTTT. Its protein product is CASLRARQGYNSPLHF.

This chain links TRBV2 with TRBJ1-2, with D perhaps TRBD1 (6 bases). The CDR3 sequence is 11 residues long. Trimming removed 10 bases from V and 4 bases from J, with 10 bases in between. Germline CDR1 and CDR2: SNHLY and FYNNEI. The CDR3, as DNA: TGTGCCAAAACAGGGATCTATGGCTACACCTTC. Translated: CAKTGIYGYTF.

This clonotype appeared many times. The V call is TRBV7-9, the J call TRBJ1-2; D is uncertain. The CDR3 is 13 residues long. The germline V gene encodes CDR1 SEHNR and CDR2 FQNEAQ (reference sequence). Trimming took off 5 bases at V and 2 bases at J, with 9 bases between the two ends. Written as DNA, the CDR3 is TGTGCCAGCAGCCCCAGGAACAACTATGGCTACACCTTC. Protein: CASSPRNNYGYTF.

The sample holds many counts of this clonotype. This rearrangement joins TRBV7-6 to TRBJ2-2, with 14 nucleotides matching TRBD2. Germline lookup yields CDR1 SGHVS and CDR2 FNYEAQ. The V gene end was trimmed by 5 bases and the J gene end by 5 bases; junction bases not matched to a gene: 4. This CDR3 region has 16 residues. In DNA, the CDR3 is TGTGCCAGCAGCGCCCGGACTAGCGGGGGGACCGGGGAGCTGTTTTTT. Translated, it gives CASSARTSGGTGELFF. Based on the CDR3 plus reference TRBV7-6 and TRBJ2-2, the full variable domain is GAGVSQSPRYKVTKRGQDVALRCDPISGHVSLYWYRQALGQGPEFLTYFNYEAQQDKSGLPNDRFSAERPEGSISTLTIQRTEQRDSAMYRCASSARTSGGTGELFFGEGSRLTVL.

V usage is TRBV3-1 and J usage is TRBJ2-2; unclear D gene. Germline lookup yields CDR1 LGHDT and CDR2 YNNKEL (reference sequence). Trimming took 2 bases from V and 5 from J, leaving 12 bases between them. The length of the CDR3 is 15 residues. The DNA for the CDR3 is TGTGCCAGCAGCCAACGGGCTCGGCGGACCGGGGAGCTGTTTTTT. Amino acid sequence: CASSQRARRTGELFF.

This clonotype was counted only a few times. V gene TRBV5-1 combines with J gene TRBJ1-1, with 7 bases identical to TRBD1. This CDR3 region has 14 residues. The ends lost 4 bases at V and 1 base at J; junction bases unmatched: 4. Germline values: CDR1 SGHRS, CDR2 YFSETQ. In nucleotides, the CDR3 is TGCGCCAGCAGCAGAGGGACAGAGAACACTGAAGCTTTCTTT. Translation gives CASSRGTENTEAFF.

This clonotype was observed a few times. The rearrangement links TRBV3-1 to TRBJ2-5; the D gene is possibly TRBD1 (5 bases). CDR3 length: 15 amino acids. CDR1 and CDR2 from the germline V gene are LGHDT and YNNKEL (reference sequence). V was shortened by 2 bases and J by 4 bases, with 14 bases between the two germline ends. The CDR3 loop is CASSQNQGPGETQYF. The CDR3, as DNA: TGTGCCAGCAGCCAAAACCAGGGCCCAGGAGAGACCCAGTACTTC.